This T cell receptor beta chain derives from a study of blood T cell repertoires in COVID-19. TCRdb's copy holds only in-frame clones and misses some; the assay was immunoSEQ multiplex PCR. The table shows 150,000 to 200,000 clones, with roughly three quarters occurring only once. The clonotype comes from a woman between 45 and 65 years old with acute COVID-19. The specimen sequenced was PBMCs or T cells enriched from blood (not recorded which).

The CDR3 nucleotides are TGTGCCAGCAGCTACGGGACAGAGCAGTACGTC. Amino acids: CASSYGTEQYV. The rearrangement uses TRBV5-6 and TRBJ2-7, with D perhaps TRBD1 (6 bases). Germline V gives CDR1 SGHDT, CDR2 YYEEEE. The CDR3 runs 11 residues. V was clipped by 3 bases and J by 7 bases, with 8 bases between them.